This T cell receptor beta chain derives from a study of technical replicates of blood from a few donors. This CDR3 comprises 16 residues. Repertoires were generated with immunoSEQ multiplex PCR, while TCRdb's copy carries only in-frame clones and drops some. The data contain about 59,000 clones, 85% to 95% of them singletons. This clone was seen only once. The receptor's source is a human donor in good health. Some clones in this sample may be carry-over from other donors' samples. The sequenced sample consisted of PBMCs. The genes are TRBV1 and TRBJ2-1; the tabulated D call, TRBD2, remains unverified against the DNA. TRBV1 is labeled a pseudogene. The CDR3 loop reads CTSSQEVGGRSNEQFF. CDR3 coding DNA: TGCACCAGCAGCCAAGAAGTCGGCGGGAGGAGCAATGAGCAGTTCTTC.